The next 4 T cell receptor beta chains were all read from a single sample in a study of blood T cell repertoires in COVID-19. The assay was immunoSEQ multiplex PCR, and TCRdb's table has in-frame clones only and misses some. The sample lists 250,000 or so clones; around 88% were seen once. The specimen was PBMCs or T cells enriched from blood (not recorded which). The source of these receptors is a woman in her thirties or forties with acute COVID-19.

J is TRBJ1-1 and V is TRBV5-1; 11 nucleotides line up with TRBD1. Germline V gene sequence: CDR1 SGHRS, CDR2 YFSETQ. The length of the CDR3 is 14 residues. The trim removed 4 bases at V and 5 bases at J, leaving 4 bases unmatched. The chain's CDR3 is CASSPGTGGTEAFF. In nucleotides, the CDR3 is TGCGCCAGCAGCCCTGGGACAGGGGGTACTGAAGCTTTCTTT. The full variable domain, rest sourced from reference TRBV5-1 and TRBJ1-1, is KAGVTQTPRYLIKTRGQQVTLSCSPISGHRSVSWYQQTPGQGLQFLFEYFSETQRNKGNFPGRFSGRQFSNSRSEMNVSTLELGDSALYLCASSPGTGGTEAFFGQGTRLTVV.

The table lists this clone with a count of one. The CDR3 nucleotides read TGTGCCAGCAGCTTAGGGAGGATCACTGGAAACACCATATATTTT. Translated: CASSLGRITGNTIYF. The rearrangement links TRBV7-2 to TRBJ1-3, with no clear D. The V end lost 1 base, the J end lost 2 bases, and 9 bases lay between the germline ends. Per the germline V gene, CDR1 is SGHTA and CDR2 is FQGNSA. This CDR3 contains 15 residues.

The V gene is TRBV7-2, the J gene TRBJ2-3; 9 bases are a match to TRBD1. The CDR3 loop spans 15 amino acids. Per the germline V gene, CDR1 is SGHTA and CDR2 is FQGNSA. Losses at the gene ends were 5 bases for V and 6 bases for J; bases not matched to a gene: 9. For the CDR3, the DNA is TGTGCCAGCAGCCCCCAAGGACAGGGGTCGGATACGCAGTATTTT. Its protein product is CASSPQGQGSDTQYF.

The rearrangement uses TRBV29-1 and TRBJ2-1; 7 nucleotides agree with TRBD2. The CDR3 runs 14 residues. The germline V gene encodes CDR1 SQVTM and CDR2 ANQGSEA. The junction had 8 bases not matched to a gene; V was cut back by 4 bases and J by 5 bases. The CDR3 here is CSVGDGRPNNEQFF. The CDR3 DNA reads TGCAGCGTTGGGGACGGGAGGCCGAACAATGAGCAGTTCTTC.